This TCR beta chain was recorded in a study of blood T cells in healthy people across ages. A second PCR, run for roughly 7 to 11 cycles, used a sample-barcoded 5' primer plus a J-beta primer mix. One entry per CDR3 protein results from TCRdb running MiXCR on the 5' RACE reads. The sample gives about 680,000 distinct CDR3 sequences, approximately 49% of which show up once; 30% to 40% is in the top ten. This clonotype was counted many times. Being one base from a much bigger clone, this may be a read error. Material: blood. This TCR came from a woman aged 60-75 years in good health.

The CDR3 nucleotides read TGTGCCAGCAGCGTAGCGGGGAGGACCTACGAGCAGTACTTC. This sequence encodes CASSVAGRTYEQYF. The V call is TRBV7-9, the J call TRBJ2-7; TRBD2 matches 8 bases. This CDR3 is 14 amino acids long. The germline gives CDR1 SEHNR, CDR2 FQNEAQ (reference sequence).